The clone carrying this T cell receptor (beta chain) was seen only once. From germline, CDR1 is SGHTA and CDR2 FQGTGA. The CDR3 runs 15 residues. Trimming left V 5 bases short and J 2 bases short, with 13 bases between. TCRdb keeps only in-frame clones here, not all; method: immunoSEQ multiplex PCR. Among some 130,000 clones listed, 81% were seen once. This sample is drawn from a study of blood T cell repertoires in COVID-19. The material sequenced was peripheral blood. The chain joins TRBV7-3 to TRBJ2-1; tentative D call: TRBD2 (6 bases). The receptor comes from a woman aged 60-75 years with active or convalescent COVID-19. CDR3 DNA sequence: TGTGCCAGCAGCCCCTGGGGGGATCCCTACAATGAGCAGTTCTTC. Translated: CASSPWGDPYNEQFF.